A single sample is the source of the 3 T cell receptor beta chains below, sequenced in a study of cytomegalovirus exposure and HLA in healthy donors. In the PCR, 60 Vbeta and 13 Jbeta primers were used. The assay was immunoSEQ multiplex PCR, and TCRdb's table has in-frame clones only and misses some. The sample holds around 99,000 clones, over 80% seen once. What was sequenced was PBMCs. All receptors come from a man aged 25-45 years in good health and CMV-seropositive.

The chain is built from TRBV7-9 and TRBJ2-3; D perhaps matches TRBD1 (6 bases). Germline CDR1 reads SEHNR; CDR2 reads FQNEAQ (reference sequence). Trimming removed 0 bases at V and 7 bases at J, with 26 bases between. The CDR3 runs to 19 residues. DNA for the CDR3: TGTGCCAGCAGCTTAGCCTTTCCCTTGAGACAGGACCCACATCATACGCAGTATTTT. It translates to CASSLAFPLRQDPHHTQYF.

The chain recombines TRBV2 with TRBJ1-2; 7 bases align to TRBD1. J lost 8 bases, V lost 4 bases, and 10 bases had no gene match. Germline V gene data show CDR1 as SNHLY and CDR2 as FYNNEI. CDR3 size: 14 residues. The CDR3 loop reads CASSVDRVIKGYTF. In DNA, the CDR3 is TGTGCCAGCAGTGTTGACAGGGTCATAAAGGGCTACACCTTC.

The chain has TRBV5-4 and TRBJ1-1; D not certain. This CDR3 is built from 14 residues. Per the germline V gene, CDR1 is SGHNT and CDR2 is YYREEE (reference sequence). Trimming left V 4 bases short and J 7 bases short, with 17 bases between. CDR3 amino acids: CASSRNAGSLEAFF. The CDR3 DNA follows: TGTGCCAGCAGCCGAAATGCGGGATCTCTTGAAGCTTTCTTT.